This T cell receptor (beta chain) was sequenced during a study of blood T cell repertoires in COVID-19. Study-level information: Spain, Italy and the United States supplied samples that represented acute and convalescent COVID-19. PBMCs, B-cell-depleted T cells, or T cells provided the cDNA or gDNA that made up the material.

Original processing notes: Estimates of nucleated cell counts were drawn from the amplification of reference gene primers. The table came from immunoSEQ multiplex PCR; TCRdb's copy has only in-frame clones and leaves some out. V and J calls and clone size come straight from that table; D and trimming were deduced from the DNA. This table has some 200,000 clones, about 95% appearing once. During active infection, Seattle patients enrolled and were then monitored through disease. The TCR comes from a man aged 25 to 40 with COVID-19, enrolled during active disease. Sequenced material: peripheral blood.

The CDR3 coding sequence is TGTGCCAGCAGCACAACCGGGACAGGGGTGACCCAGTACTTC. This codes for CASSTTGTGVTQYF. V usage is TRBV5-5 and J usage is TRBJ2-5, with 10 nucleotides matching TRBD1. The J segment lost 7 bases and the V segment lost 4 bases, leaving 7 bases of the junction unmatched. The CDR3 is made up of 14 amino acids. Germline V CDR1 and CDR2: SGHKS, YYEKEE (reference sequence).